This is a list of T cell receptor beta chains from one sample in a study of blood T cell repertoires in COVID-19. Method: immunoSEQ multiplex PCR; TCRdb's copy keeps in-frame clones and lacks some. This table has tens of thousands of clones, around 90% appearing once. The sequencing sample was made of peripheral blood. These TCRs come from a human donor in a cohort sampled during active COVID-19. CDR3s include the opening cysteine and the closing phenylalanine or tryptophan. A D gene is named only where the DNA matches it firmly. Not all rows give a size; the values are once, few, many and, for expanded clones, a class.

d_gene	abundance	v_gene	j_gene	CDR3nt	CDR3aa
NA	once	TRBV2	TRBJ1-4	TGTGCCAGCAGTGAATCGGGGGTAAGGGGTGAAAAACTGTTTTTT	CASSESGVRGEKLFF
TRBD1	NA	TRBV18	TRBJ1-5	TGTGCCAGCTCTACAGACAGGGTCGGCCAGCCCCAGCATTTT	CASSTDRVGQPQHF
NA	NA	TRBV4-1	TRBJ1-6	TGCGCCAGCAGCCCCCGCCCCCACAGCTATAATTCACCCCTCCACTTT	CASSPRPHSYNSPLHF
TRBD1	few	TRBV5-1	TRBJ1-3	TGCGCCAGCAGCGCCCGACAGGGGCGGGCTGGAAACACCATATATTTT	CASSARQGRAGNTIYF
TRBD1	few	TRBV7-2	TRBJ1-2	TGTGCCAGCAGCTTATCTCGGACAGGGGCAGGTGGCTACACCTTC	CASSLSRTGAGGYTF
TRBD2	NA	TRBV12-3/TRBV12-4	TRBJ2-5	TGTGCCAGCAGTCGACTAGCTGAGGAGACCCAGTACTTC	CASSRLAEETQYF
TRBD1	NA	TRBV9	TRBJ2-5	TGTGCCAGCAGCTCCACCGGGACAGGGGTCGTAGAGACCCAGTACTTC	CASSSTGTGVVETQYF
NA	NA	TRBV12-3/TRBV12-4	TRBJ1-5	TGTGCCAGCAGTTTTGACAGCCAGCCCCAGCATTTT	CASSFDSQPQHF
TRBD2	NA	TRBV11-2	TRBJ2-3	TGTGCCAGCAGCGACCAGCGGGGGGGCACAGATACGCAGTATTTT	CASSDQRGGTDTQYF
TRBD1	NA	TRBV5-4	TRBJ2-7	TGTGCCAGCAGTAGTACGACAGGGGGGTCCTACGAGCAGTACTTC	CASSSTTGGSYEQYF
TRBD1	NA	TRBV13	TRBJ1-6	TGTGCCAGCAGCGCCAGGGGGACTCGTAATTCACCCCTCCACTTT	CASSARGTRNSPLHF
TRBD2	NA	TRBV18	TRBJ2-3	TGTGCCAGCCGTACTCAGCGGGGGGACACAGATACGCAGTATTTT	CASRTQRGDTDTQYF
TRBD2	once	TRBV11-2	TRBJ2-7	TGTGCCAGCAGCTTAGTGGTAGCGGGAGGAGTGCAGTACTTC	CASSLVVAGGVQYF
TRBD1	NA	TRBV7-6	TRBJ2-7	TGTGCCAGCAGCCGGACCGGGACAGGCACCTACGAGCAGTACTTC	CASSRTGTGTYEQYF
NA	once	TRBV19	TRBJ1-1	TGTGCCAGTAGTATTATTCCGGGTAGGGGCAACACTGAAGCTTTCTTT	CASSIIPGRGNTEAFF
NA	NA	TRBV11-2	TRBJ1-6	TGTGCCAGCAGCTCAGGGGCCGAGGGGAGATCACCCCTCCACTTT	CASSSGAEGRSPLHF
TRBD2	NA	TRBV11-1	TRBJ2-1	TGTGCCAGCAGCTTGGTTAGCGGGGACGCCTACAATGAGCAGTTCTTC	CASSLVSGDAYNEQFF
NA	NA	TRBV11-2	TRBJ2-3	TGTGCCAGCAGCCCAATGAGGGGGGATACGCAGTATTTT	CASSPMRGDTQYF
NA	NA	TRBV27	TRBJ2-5	TGTGCCAGCAGTCCCTCGGGTCCGACCCAGTACTTC	CASSPSGPTQYF
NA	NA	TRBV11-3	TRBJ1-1	TGTGCCAGCAGCTTAGGAACAGGGAACACTGAAGCTTTCTTT	CASSLGTGNTEAFF
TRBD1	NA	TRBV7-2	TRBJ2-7	TGTGCCAGCAGCACTCGGACAGGCGTCTACGAGCAGTACTTC	CASSTRTGVYEQYF
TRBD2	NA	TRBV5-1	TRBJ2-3	TGCGCCAGCAGCGCGAACCCAGCGGGAGTAGATACGCAGTATTTT	CASSANPAGVDTQYF
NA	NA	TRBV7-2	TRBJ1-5	TGTGCCAGCAGCTTACTCCAGGGGCAGGGGATTCAGCCCCAGCATTTT	CASSLLQGQGIQPQHF
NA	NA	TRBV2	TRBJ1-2	TGTGCCAGCAGTCGGGACAATCTAAACTATGGCTACACCTTC	CASSRDNLNYGYTF
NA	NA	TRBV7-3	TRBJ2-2	TGTGCCAGCAGCTTCGAGGGGAACACCGGGGAGCTGTTTTTT	CASSFEGNTGELFF
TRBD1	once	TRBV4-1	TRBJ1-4	TGCGCCAGCAGCCAACCCAGACAGGGAACGGGAAAACTGTTTTTT	CASSQPRQGTGKLFF
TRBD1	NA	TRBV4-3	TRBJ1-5	TGCGCCAGCAGCCGGGACAGGGGGATCAATCAGCCCCAGCATTTT	CASSRDRGINQPQHF
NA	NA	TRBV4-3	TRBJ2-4	TGCGCCAGCAGCCAAGATCACCAGGGCAACGGAGCCAAAAACATTCAGTACTTC	CASSQDHQGNGAKNIQYF
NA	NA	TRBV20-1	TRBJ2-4	TGCAGTGGTAGGGAAGGGAGCATTCAGTACTTC	CSGREGSIQYF
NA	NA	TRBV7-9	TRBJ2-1	TGTGCCAGCATCCGACCGACTGGGGAGCGCCTTACGGAGGAGCAGTTCTTC	CASIRPTGERLTEEQFF
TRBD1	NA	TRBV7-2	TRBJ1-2	TGTGCCAGCAGACAGCACAGGGGGCTAGGGAATGGCTACACCTTC	CASRQHRGLGNGYTF
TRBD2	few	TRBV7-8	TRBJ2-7	TGTGCCAGCAGCTTTGCTAGCGGGAGTTACGAGCAGTACTTC	CASSFASGSYEQYF
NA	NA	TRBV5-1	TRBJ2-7	TGCGCCAGCAGCCGGACGACAGAATACGAGCAGTACTTC	CASSRTTEYEQYF
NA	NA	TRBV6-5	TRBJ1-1	TGTGCCAGCAGACGTGACACAATGAACACTGAAGCTTTCTTT	CASRRDTMNTEAFF
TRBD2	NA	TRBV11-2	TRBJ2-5	TGTGCCAGCAGCTTAGTCATCGGTAGCGGGGGAATCCAGTACTTC	CASSLVIGSGGIQYF
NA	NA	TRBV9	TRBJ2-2	TGTGCCAGCAGCGTAGACTACACCGGGGAGCTGTTTTTT	CASSVDYTGELFF
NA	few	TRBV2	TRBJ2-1	TGTGCCAGCAGTGTCGGGACTTACAATGAGCAGTTCTTC	CASSVGTYNEQFF
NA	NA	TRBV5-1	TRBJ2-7	TGCGCCAGCACCCTCGCGGCGAGCTCCTACGAGCAGTACTTC	CASTLAASSYEQYF
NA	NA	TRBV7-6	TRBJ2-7	TGTGCCAGCAGCTTAGGGACGGGATTTCACGAGCAGTACTTC	CASSLGTGFHEQYF
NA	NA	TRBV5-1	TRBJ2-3	TGCGCCAGCAGCTGGCCTTCAGCCTCGGGAGATACGCAGTATTTT	CASSWPSASGDTQYF
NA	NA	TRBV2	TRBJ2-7	TGTGCCAGCAGTCTAGGCGAGCAGTACTTC	CASSLGEQYF
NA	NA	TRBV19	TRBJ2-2	TGTGCCAGTAGTATAGATCTCGTAGCCCGGAACACCGGGGAGCTGTTTTTT	CASSIDLVARNTGELFF
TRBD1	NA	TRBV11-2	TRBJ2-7	TGTGCCAGCAGCTCGGGACAGGGAGGTCCTATTGGGGAGCAGTACTTC	CASSSGQGGPIGEQYF
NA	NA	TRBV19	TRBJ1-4	TGTGCCAGTAGTATCCCTCCCCAGGAAAAACTGTTTTTT	CASSIPPQEKLFF
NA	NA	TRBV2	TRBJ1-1	TGTGCCAGCAGTGCCCGGAGTGGAGCTTTCTTT	CASSARSGAFF
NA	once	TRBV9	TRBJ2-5	TGTGCCAGCAGCGGCGGGGTGGGATCCGGGACCCAGTACTTC	CASSGGVGSGTQYF
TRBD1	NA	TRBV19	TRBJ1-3	TGTGCCAGCTCGGGACAGGCACTCTCTGGAAACACCATATATTTT	CASSGQALSGNTIYF
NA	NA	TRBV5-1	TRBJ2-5	TGCGCCAGCAGCGTCGTATGGACTAAAGAGACCCAGTACTTC	CASSVVWTKETQYF
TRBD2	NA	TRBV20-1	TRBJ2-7	TGCAGTGCTAGTGGTACTAGCGGGAGGAGACACGAGCAGTACTTC	CSASGTSGRRHEQYF
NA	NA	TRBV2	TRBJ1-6	TGTGCCAGCAGTGCAAACAGCCACAACACCAATTCACCCCTCCACTTT	CASSANSHNTNSPLHF
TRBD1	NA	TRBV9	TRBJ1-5	TGTGCCAGCAGCGAGACAGGGCTTAGCAATCAGCCCCAGCATTTT	CASSETGLSNQPQHF
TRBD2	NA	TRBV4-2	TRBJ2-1	TGTGCCAGCAGCGACTTGACTAGCGGGGGGTTTGATGAGCAGTTCTTC	CASSDLTSGGFDEQFF
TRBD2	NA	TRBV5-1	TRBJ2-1	TGCGCCAGCAGCTCGGGACTAGCGGGAGGGCAAAATGAGCAGTTCTTC	CASSSGLAGGQNEQFF
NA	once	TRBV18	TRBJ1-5	TGTGCCAGCTCACCACCAGAGGGGGTCAATCAGCCCCAGCATTTT	CASSPPEGVNQPQHF
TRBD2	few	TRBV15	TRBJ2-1	TGTGCCACCAGCCTCGGGACTAGCGGGCATGATGAGCAGTTCTTC	CATSLGTSGHDEQFF
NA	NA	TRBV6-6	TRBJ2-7	TGTGCCAGCACCAATTACCGGGACACCCTCCCCTACGAGCAGTACTTC	CASTNYRDTLPYEQYF
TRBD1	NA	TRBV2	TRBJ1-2	TGTGCCAGCAAGGGACAGACCTATGGCTACACCTTC	CASKGQTYGYTF
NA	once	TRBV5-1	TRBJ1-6	TGCGCCAGCAGCTTGGCCCTCGAGGTTGTTCCTTCACCCCTCCACTTT	CASSLALEVVPSPLHF